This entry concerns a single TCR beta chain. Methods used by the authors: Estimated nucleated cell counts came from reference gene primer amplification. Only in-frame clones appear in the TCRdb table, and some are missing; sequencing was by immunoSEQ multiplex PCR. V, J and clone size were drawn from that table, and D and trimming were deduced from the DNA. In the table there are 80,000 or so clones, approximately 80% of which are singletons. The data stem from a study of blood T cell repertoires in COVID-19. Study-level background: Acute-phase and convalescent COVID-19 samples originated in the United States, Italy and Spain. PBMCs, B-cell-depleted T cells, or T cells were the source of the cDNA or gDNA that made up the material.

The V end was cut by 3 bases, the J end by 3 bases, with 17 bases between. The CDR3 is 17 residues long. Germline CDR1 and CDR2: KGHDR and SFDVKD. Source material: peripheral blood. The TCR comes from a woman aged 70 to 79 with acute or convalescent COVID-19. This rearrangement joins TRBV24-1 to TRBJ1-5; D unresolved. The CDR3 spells CATSDGVGERFNQPQHF. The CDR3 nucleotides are TGTGCCACCAGTGATGGTGTCGGGGAGCGTTTCAATCAGCCCCAGCATTTT.